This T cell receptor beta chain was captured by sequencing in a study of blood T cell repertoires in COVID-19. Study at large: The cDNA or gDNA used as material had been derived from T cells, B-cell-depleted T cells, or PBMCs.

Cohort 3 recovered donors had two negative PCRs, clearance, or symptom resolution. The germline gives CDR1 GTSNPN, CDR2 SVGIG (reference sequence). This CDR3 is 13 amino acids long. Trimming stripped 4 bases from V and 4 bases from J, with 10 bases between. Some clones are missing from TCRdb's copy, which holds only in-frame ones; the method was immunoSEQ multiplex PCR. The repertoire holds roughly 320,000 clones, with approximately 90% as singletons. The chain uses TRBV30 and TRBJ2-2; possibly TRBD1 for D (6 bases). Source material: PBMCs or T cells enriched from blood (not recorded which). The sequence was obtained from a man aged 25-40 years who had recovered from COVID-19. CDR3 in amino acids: CAWTGVGTGELFF. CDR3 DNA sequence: TGTGCCTGGACAGGGGTGGGCACCGGGGAGCTGTTTTTT.